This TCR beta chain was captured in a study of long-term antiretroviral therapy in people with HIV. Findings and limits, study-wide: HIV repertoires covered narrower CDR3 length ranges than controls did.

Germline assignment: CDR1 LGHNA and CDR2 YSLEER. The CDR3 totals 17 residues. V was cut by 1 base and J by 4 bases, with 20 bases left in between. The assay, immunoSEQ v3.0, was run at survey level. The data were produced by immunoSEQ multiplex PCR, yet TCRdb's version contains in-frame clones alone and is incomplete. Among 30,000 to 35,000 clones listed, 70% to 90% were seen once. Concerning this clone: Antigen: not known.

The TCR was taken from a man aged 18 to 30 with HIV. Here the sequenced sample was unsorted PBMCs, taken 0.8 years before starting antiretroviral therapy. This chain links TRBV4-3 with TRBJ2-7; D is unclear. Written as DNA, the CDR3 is TGCGCCAGCAGCCAAGGCCCCCCGGTCCAGCCCTTTTACGAGCAGTACTTC. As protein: CASSQGPPVQPFYEQYF.